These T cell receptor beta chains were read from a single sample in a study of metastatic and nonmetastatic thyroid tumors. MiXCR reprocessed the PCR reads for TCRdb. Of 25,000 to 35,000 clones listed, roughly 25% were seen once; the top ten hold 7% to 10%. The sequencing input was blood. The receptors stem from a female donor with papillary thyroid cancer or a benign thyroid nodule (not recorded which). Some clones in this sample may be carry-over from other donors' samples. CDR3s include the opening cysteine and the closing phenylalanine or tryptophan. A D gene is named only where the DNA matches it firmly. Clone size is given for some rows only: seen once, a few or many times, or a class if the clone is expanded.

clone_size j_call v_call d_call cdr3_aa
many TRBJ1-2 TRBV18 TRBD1 CASSPPDRARKGYTF
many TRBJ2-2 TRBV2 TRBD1 CASSPDRVGTGELFF
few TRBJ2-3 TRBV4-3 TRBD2 CASSQGASGSTDTQYF
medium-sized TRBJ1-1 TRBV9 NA CASSGSNTEAFF
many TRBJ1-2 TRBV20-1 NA CSARDPIKGTYGYTF
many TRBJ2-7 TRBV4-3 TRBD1 CASSRIGTGGAYEQYF
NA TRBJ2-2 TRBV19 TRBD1 CASSFGTGGANTGELFF
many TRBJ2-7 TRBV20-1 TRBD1 CSARQPGTGEYEQYF
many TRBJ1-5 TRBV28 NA CASSLIPQRASNQPQHF
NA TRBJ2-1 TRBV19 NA CASSPWDSKGYNEQFF
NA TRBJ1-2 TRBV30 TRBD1 CAWTRQGIYGYTF
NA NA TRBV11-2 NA CASSFDRVSSYVQFF
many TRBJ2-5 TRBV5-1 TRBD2 CASRYSGGQETQYF
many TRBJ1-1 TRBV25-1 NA CASGKNLAAFF
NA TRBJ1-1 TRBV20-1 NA CSARDGESTEAFF
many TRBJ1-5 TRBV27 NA CASSLEPNQPQHF
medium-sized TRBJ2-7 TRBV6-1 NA CASSENTAYEQYF
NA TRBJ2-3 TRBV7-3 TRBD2 CASCRSSGRAKDKQYF
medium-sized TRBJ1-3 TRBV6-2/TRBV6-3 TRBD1 CASSYAGTGVNTIYF
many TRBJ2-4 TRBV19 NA CASSIFGAVAKNIQYF
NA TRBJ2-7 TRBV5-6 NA CASSLEGYVQYF
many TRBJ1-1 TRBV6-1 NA CACKGPGGTEAFF
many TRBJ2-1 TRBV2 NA CASRTLGKGDFNEQFF
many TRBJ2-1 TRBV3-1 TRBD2 CASSQAGWDYRGEQFF
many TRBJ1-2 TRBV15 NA CATSREGGRRGYTF
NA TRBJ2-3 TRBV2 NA CASIRLQNTDTQYF
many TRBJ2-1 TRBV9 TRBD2 CASSSRGTSGYNEQFF
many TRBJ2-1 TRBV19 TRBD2 CASMTGGTVAGSDEQFF
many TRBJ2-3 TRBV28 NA CASRDVAGTDTQYF
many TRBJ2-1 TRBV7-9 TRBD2 CASSKVLSGSNEQFF
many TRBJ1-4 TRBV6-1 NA CASSELSGWPLAFPIF
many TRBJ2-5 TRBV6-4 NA CASARQSGETQYF
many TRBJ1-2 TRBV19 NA CASTGGAGAYYGYTF
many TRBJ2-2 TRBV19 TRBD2 CASSIAGRVTGELFF
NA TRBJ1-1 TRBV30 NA CACTGILDKGGF
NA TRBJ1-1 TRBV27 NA CASSSRLDTEAFF
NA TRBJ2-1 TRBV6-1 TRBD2 CASSENSLRATSGNEQFF
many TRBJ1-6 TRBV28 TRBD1 CASSKGQVHNSPLHF
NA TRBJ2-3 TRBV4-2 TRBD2 CASSHRFIAGGTDTQYF
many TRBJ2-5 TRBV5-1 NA CASTPGEETQYF
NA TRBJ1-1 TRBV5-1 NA CASSQDKTEAFF
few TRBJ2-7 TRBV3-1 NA CASSPGPDVGKQYF
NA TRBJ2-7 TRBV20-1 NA CSAKNAGEQYF
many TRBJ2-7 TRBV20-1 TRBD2 CSAERGPSYEQYF
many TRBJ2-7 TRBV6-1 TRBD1 CASRDSYEQYF
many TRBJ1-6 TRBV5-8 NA CASSLRSGNSPLHF
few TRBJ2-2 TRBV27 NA CASRRLVHTGELFF
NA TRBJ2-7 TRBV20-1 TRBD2 CSARWGLAGGYEQYF
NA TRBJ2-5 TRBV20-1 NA CSASDRIQETQYF
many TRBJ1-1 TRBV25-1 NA CASSAGRVRMNTEAFF
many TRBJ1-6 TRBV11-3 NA CASSSGRGDSPLHF
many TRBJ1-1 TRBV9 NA CASSVDPVGTGTEAFF
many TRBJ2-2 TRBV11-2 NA CASSGRLDDTGELFF
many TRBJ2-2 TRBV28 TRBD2 CASSLTASGTTGELFF
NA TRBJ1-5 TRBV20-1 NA CSGTIPGQISNQPPHF
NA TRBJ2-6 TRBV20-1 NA CSAPDYGANVLTF
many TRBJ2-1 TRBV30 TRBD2 CAWTGGVAELKQFF